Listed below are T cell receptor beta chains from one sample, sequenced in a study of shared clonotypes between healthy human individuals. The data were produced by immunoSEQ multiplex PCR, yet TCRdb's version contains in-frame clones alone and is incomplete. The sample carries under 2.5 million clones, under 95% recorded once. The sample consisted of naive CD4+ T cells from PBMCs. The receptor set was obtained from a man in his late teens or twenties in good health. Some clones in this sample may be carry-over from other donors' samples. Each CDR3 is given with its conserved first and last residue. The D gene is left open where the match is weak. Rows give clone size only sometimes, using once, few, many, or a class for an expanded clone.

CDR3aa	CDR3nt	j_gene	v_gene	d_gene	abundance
CASMTDTQYF	TGTGCCAGCATGACGGATACGCAGTATTTT	TRBJ2-3	TRBV2	-	-
CATSGPSDRAVQETQYF	TGTGCCACCAGCGGCCCTTCTGACAGGGCCGTCCAAGAGACCCAGTACTTC	TRBJ2-5	TRBV15	TRBD1	-
CASSLFPGIYEQYF	TGCGCCAGCAGCTTATTCCCGGGAATCTACGAGCAGTACTTC	TRBJ2-7	TRBV5-1	-	-
CASGGGRTGELFF	TGCGCCAGCGGAGGGGGCCGAACCGGGGAGCTGTTTTTT	TRBJ2-2	TRBV10-2	-	-
CASSVRHTGELFF	TGTGCCAGCAGCGTACGTCACACCGGGGAGCTGTTTTTT	TRBJ2-2	TRBV9	-	-
CASSLESGPGVLETQYF	TGTGCCAGCAGCTTAGAATCTGGACCGGGTGTTTTGGAGACCCAGTACTTC	TRBJ2-5	TRBV7-6	-	-
CASSYAGANTEAFF	TGTGCCAGCAGTTACGCCGGTGCGAACACTGAAGCTTTCTTT	TRBJ1-1	TRBV27	-	-
CSAMPNEQFF	TGCAGTGCCATGCCCAATGAGCAGTTCTTC	TRBJ2-1	TRBV20-1	-	-
CASSLPGDIQYF	TGCGCCAGCAGTTTACCGGGCGACATTCAGTACTTC	TRBJ2-4	TRBV10-2	-	-
CASMFLFGSYEQYF	TGTGCCAGCATGTTCCTGTTTGGCTCCTACGAGCAGTACTTC	TRBJ2-7	TRBV2	-	-
CSASASNEQFF	TGCAGTGCCAGTGCGAGCAATGAGCAGTTCTTC	TRBJ2-1	TRBV20-1	-	-
CASRGQPLNTEAFF	TGTGCCAGCAGGGGACAGCCGTTGAACACTGAAGCTTTCTTT	TRBJ1-1	TRBV6-1	TRBD1	-
CASSFRTSGIETQYF	TGTGCCAGCAGTTTCCGGACTAGCGGGATAGAGACCCAGTACTTC	TRBJ2-5	TRBV6-5	TRBD2	-
CASSVGLTRGGEQYF	TGTGCCAGCAGTGTTGGGCTTACGAGGGGAGGCGAGCAGTACTTC	TRBJ2-7	TRBV2	-	-
CASSTDSGGQETQYF	TGTGCCAGCAGTACCGACTCCGGGGGTCAGGAGACCCAGTACTTC	TRBJ2-5	TRBV6-5	-	once
CAIAVVGTDTQYF	TGTGCCATCGCAGTAGTAGGCACAGATACGCAGTATTTT	TRBJ2-3	TRBV10-3	-	once
CASSVVGGEQYF	TGTGCCAGCAGCGTAGTCGGGGGCGAGCAGTACTTC	TRBJ2-7	TRBV9	-	-
CASSSRVGGSNQPQHF	TGTGCCAGCAGCTCACGGGTGGGAGGGAGCAATCAGCCCCAGCATTTT	TRBJ1-5	TRBV5-5	-	-
CAWSQGFTGNTIYF	TGTGCCTGGAGCCAGGGTTTTACTGGAAACACCATATATTTT	TRBJ1-3	TRBV30	-	few
CASSLVTATDTQYF	TGCGCCAGCAGCTTGGTAACAGCCACAGATACGCAGTATTTT	TRBJ2-3	TRBV5-1	-	-
CASSDMEGGYGYTF	TGTGCCAGCAGTGATATGGAGGGTGGCTATGGCTACACCTTC	TRBJ1-2	TRBV25-1	-	-
CASSQPGVSTYEQYF	TGTGCCAGCAGTCAACCGGGGGTATCTACCTACGAGCAGTACTTC	TRBJ2-7	TRBV28	-	-
CASSPLLEETQYF	TGTGCCAGCAGTCCACTACTAGAAGAGACCCAGTACTTC	TRBJ2-5	TRBV28	-	-
CASSHQGLATDNEQFF	TGTGCCAGCAGCCACCAGGGACTGGCAACTGACAATGAGCAGTTCTTC	TRBJ2-1	TRBV28	-	-
CASSLSRGRVYNEQFF	TGTGCCAGCAGTTTATCCCGCGGGCGGGTGTACAATGAGCAGTTCTTC	TRBJ2-1	TRBV5-4	-	-
CASSLAPGAWYEQYF	TGTGCCAGCAGCTTAGCGCCGGGAGCTTGGTACGAGCAGTACTTC	TRBJ2-7	TRBV7-2	-	-
CASSQDHPLRTGFAGANVLTF	TGCGCCAGCAGCCAAGATCATCCATTGCGGACAGGGTTCGCTGGGGCCAACGTCCTGACTTTC	TRBJ2-6	TRBV4-3	TRBD1	-
CASNIAGTGNEKLFF	TGTGCCAGCAACATAGCCGGGACAGGAAATGAAAAACTGTTTTTT	TRBJ1-4	TRBV6-1	TRBD1	-
CASSLAPGGSRQPQHF	TGTGCCAGCAGTTTAGCCCCCGGGGGGAGCAGGCAGCCCCAGCATTTT	TRBJ1-5	TRBV27	-	-
CASSSQGIDTEAFF	TGTGCCAGCAGCAGCCAGGGGATTGACACTGAAGCTTTCTTT	TRBJ1-1	TRBV2	-	-
CASSPNPGQGTSEQYF	TGTGCCAGCAGCCCTAACCCGGGACAGGGGACGAGTGAGCAGTACTTC	TRBJ2-7	TRBV7-9	TRBD1	-
CASSAGTAGNTIYF	TGTGCCAGCAGCGCCGGGACAGCCGGAAACACCATATATTTT	TRBJ1-3	TRBV9	TRBD1	-
CASSLAVPGLDKNYGYTF	TGTGCCAGCAGCTTAGCGGTTCCAGGGTTGGATAAAAACTATGGCTACACCTTC	TRBJ1-2	TRBV7-2	-	-
CASSLETGELFF	TGTGCCAGCAGCTTGGAAACCGGGGAGCTGTTTTTT	TRBJ2-2	TRBV5-4	-	-
CASSSRDSRGETQYF	TGTGCCAGCAGTTCTAGGGACTCCCGGGGAGAGACCCAGTACTTC	TRBJ2-5	TRBV28	-	-
CASSNGGSGNTIYF	TGTGCCAGCAGTAACGGGGGCTCTGGAAACACCATATATTTT	TRBJ1-3	TRBV6-5	-	-
CAISVRDSSYEQYF	TGTGCCATCAGTGTAAGGGACAGCTCCTACGAGCAGTACTTC	TRBJ2-7	TRBV10-3	TRBD1	-
CASSPYGTGTEAFF	TGTGCCAGCTCACCATATGGGACAGGCACTGAAGCTTTCTTT	TRBJ1-1	TRBV18	TRBD1	-
CASRLGVSGYTDTQYF	TGCGCCAGCAGGTTAGGGGTGAGCGGGTATACAGATACGCAGTATTTT	TRBJ2-3	TRBV5-1	-	-
CASRLRDSNTEAFF	TGTGCCAGCAGGCTGCGCGACAGCAACACTGAAGCTTTCTTT	TRBJ1-1	TRBV27	-	once
CASSRGEETQYF	TGTGCCAGTAGCCGGGGAGAAGAGACCCAGTACTTC	TRBJ2-5	TRBV19	-	-
CASSLGLANYEQYF	TGTGCCAGCAGCTTGGGACTAGCTAACTACGAGCAGTACTTC	TRBJ2-7	TRBV11-2	TRBD2	-
CASSDRAGDNTGELFF	TGCGCCAGCAGTGACCGAGCGGGAGACAACACCGGGGAGCTGTTTTTT	TRBJ2-2	TRBV10-1	TRBD2	-
CASSKTGNTGELFF	TGTGCCAGCAGTAAGACAGGGAACACCGGGGAGCTGTTTTTT	TRBJ2-2	TRBV7-9	-	once
CASSLGRGLSETQYF	TGTGCCAGCAGCTTAGGAAGGGGGCTTTCGGAGACCCAGTACTTC	TRBJ2-5	TRBV7-2	TRBD1	-
CASSLVQGNIYEQYF	TGTGCCAGCAGCTTGGTGCAGGGCAATATCTACGAGCAGTACTTC	TRBJ2-7	TRBV5-6	-	-
CASSWDRGNTEAFF	TGTGCCAGCAGTTGGGACAGGGGAAACACTGAAGCTTTCTTT	TRBJ1-1	TRBV27	TRBD1	once
CASSPPTGTMNTEAFF	TGTGCCAGCTCACCACCGACAGGGACCATGAACACTGAAGCTTTCTTT	TRBJ1-1	TRBV18	TRBD1	-
CASSRRDRGLYEQYF	TGTGCCAGCAGCCGACGGGACAGGGGGCTCTACGAGCAGTACTTC	TRBJ2-7	TRBV6-5	TRBD1	-
CASSQTGAGNTIYF	TGTGCCAGCAGCCAAACAGGGGCTGGAAACACCATATATTTT	TRBJ1-3	TRBV27	TRBD1	-
CAISRDYGYTF	TGTGCCATCAGTCGGGACTATGGCTACACCTTC	TRBJ1-2	TRBV10-3	-	-